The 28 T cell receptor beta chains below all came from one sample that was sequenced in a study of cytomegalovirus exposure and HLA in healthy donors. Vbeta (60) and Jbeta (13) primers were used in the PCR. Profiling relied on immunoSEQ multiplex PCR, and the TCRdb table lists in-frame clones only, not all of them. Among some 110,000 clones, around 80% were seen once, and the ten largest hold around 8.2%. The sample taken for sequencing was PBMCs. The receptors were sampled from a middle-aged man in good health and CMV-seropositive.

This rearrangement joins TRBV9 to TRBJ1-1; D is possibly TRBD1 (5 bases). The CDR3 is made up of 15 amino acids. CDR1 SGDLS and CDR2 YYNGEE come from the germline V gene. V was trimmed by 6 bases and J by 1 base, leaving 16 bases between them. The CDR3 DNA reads TGTGCCAGCACCCCGGACACCTACCGGAACACTGAAGCTTTCTTT. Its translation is CASTPDTYRNTEAFF.

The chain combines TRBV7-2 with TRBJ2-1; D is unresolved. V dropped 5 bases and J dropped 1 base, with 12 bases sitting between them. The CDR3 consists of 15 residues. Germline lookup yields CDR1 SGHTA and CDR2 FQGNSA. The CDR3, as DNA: TGTGCCAGCAGCCCCTTGGGCGATTCCTACAATGAGCAGTTCTTC. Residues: CASSPLGDSYNEQFF.

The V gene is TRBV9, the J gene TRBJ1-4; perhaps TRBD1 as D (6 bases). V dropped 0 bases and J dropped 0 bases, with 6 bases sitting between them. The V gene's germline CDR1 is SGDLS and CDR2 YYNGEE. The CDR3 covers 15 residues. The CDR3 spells CASSVEGATNEKLFF. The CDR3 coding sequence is TGTGCCAGCAGCGTAGAGGGGGCAACTAATGAAAAACTGTTTTTT.

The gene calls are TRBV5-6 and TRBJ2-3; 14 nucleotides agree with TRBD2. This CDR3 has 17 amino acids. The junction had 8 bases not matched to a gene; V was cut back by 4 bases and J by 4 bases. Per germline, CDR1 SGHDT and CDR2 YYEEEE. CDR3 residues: CASSAGLAGGSADTQYF. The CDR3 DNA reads TGTGCCAGCAGCGCAGGACTAGCGGGAGGTTCAGCAGATACGCAGTATTTT.

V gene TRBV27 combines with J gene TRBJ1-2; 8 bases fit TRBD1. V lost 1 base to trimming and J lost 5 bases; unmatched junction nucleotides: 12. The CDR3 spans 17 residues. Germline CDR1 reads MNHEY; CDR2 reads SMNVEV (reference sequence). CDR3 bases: TGTGCCAGCAGTTTATTGGGACAGGCGGTCCAGGGGTATGGCTACACCTTC. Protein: CASSLLGQAVQGYGYTF.

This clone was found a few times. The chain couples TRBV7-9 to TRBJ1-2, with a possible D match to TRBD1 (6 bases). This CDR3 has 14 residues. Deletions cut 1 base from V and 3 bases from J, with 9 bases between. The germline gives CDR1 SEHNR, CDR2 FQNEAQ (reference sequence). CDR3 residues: CASSLGQVDYGYTF. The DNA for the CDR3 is TGTGCCAGCAGCTTAGGACAGGTGGACTATGGCTACACCTTC.

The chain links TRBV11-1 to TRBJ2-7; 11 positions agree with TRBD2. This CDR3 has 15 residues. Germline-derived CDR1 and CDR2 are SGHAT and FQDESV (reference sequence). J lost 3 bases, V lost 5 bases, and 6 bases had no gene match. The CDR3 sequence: CASSVGLAGLYEQYF. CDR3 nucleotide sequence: TGTGCCAGCAGCGTTGGACTAGCGGGTCTCTACGAGCAGTACTTC.

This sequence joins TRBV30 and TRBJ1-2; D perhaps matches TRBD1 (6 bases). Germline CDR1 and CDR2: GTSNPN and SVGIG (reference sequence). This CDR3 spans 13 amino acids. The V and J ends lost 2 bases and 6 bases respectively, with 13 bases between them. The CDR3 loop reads CAWSWGGRDGYTF. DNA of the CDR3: TGTGCCTGGAGTTGGGGGGGGCGCGATGGCTACACCTTC.

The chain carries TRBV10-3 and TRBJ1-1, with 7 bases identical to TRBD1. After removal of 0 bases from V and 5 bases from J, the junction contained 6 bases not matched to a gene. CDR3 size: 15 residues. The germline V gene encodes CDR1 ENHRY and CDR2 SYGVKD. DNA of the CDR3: TGTGCCATCAGTGAGTCGGGGCAGGGGGGAACTGAAGCTTTCTTT. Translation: CAISESGQGGTEAFF.

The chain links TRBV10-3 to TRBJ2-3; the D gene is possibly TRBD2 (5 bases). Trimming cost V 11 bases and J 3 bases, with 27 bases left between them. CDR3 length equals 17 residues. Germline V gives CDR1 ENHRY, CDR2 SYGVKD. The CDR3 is CASNGEPLPSMTDTQYF. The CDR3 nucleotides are TGTGCCTCCAACGGGGAACCCCTTCCCTCGATGACAGATACGCAGTATTTT.

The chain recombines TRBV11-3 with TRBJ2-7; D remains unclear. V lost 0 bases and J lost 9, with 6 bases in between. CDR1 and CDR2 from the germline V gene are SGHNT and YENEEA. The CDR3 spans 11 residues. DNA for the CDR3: TGTGCCAGCAGCTTAGAGGTCGGGCAGTACTTC. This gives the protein CASSLEVGQYF.

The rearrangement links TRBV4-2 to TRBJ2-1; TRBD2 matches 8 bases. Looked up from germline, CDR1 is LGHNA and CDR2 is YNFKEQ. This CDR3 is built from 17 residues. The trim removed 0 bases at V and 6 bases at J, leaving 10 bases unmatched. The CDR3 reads CASSQDPTRGGLNEQFF. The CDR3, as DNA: TGTGCCAGCAGCCAAGATCCAACCCGGGGGGGCCTCAATGAGCAGTTCTTC.

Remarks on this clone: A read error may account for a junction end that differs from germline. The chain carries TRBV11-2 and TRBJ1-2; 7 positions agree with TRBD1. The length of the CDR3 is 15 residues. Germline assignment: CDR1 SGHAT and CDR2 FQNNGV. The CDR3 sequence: CASSLDREDYYGYTF. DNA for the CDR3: TGTGCCAGCAGCCTAGACAGGGAGGATTACTATGGCTACACCTTC.

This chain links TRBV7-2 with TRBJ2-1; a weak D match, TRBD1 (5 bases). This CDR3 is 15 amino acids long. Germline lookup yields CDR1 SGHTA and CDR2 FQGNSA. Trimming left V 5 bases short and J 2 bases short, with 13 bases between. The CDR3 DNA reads TGTGCCAGCAGCACCTGGCCAGGGACCTACAATGAGCAGTTCTTC. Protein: CASSTWPGTYNEQFF.

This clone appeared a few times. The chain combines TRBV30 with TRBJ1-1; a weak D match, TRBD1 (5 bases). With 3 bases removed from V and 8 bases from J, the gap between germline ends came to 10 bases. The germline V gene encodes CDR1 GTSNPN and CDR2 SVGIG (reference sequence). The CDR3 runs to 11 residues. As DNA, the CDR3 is TGTGCCTGGAGCGGACACCACGAAGCTTTCTTT. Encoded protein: CAWSGHHEAFF.

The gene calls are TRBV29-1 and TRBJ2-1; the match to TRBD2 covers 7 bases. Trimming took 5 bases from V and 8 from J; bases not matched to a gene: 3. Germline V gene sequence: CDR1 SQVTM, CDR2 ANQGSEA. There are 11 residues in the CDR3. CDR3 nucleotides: TGCAGCGTTTCCAGCGGGGATGAGCAGTTCTTC. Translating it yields CSVSSGDEQFF.

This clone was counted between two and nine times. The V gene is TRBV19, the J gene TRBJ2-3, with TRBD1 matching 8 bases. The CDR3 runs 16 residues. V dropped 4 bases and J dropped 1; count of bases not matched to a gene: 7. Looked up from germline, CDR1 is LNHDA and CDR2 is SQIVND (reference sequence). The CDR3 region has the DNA TGTGCCAGTAGTAACAACAGGGGGAAGGGCACAGATACGCAGTATTTT. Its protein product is CASSNNRGKGTDTQYF.

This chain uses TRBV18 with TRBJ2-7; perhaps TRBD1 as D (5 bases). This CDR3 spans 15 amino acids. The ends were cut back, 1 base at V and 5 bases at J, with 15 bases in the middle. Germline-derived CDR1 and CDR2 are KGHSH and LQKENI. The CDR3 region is CASSPRAGLDHEQYF. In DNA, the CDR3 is TGTGCCAGCTCACCACGGGCAGGGCTGGACCACGAGCAGTACTTC.

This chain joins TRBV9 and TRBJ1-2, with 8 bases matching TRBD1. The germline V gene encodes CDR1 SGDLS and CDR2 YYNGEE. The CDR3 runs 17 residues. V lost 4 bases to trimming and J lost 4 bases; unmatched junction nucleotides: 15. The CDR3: CASSLRASAGGPYGYTF. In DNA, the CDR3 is TGTGCCAGCAGCCTCAGGGCCTCGGCAGGGGGCCCCTATGGCTACACCTTC.

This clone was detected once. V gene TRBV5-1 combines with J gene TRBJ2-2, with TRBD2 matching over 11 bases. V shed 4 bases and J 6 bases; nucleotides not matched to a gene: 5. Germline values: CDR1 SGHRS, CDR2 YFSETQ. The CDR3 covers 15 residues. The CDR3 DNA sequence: TGCGCCAGCAGCGATAGCGGGAGGGCTTCCGGGGAGCTGTTTTTT. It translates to CASSDSGRASGELFF.

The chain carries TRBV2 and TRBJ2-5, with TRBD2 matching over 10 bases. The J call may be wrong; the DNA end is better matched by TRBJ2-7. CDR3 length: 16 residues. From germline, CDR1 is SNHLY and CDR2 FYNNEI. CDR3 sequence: CASSVEAGGSMNEQYF. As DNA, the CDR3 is TGTGCCAGCAGTGTTGAAGCGGGGGGGAGTATGAACGAGCAGTACTTC.

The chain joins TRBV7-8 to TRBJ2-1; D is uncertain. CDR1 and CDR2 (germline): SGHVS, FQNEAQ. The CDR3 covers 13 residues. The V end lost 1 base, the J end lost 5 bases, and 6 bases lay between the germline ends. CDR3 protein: CASSLGRNNEQFF. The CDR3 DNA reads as TGTGCCAGCAGCTTAGGCAGAAACAATGAGCAGTTCTTC.

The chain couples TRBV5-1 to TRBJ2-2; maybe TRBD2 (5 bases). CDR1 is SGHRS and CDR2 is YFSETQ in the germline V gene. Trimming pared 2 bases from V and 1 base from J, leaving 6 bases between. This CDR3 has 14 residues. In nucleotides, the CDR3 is TGCGCCAGCAGCTTCGGGGAGAACACCGGGGAGCTGTTTTTT. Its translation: CASSFGENTGELFF.

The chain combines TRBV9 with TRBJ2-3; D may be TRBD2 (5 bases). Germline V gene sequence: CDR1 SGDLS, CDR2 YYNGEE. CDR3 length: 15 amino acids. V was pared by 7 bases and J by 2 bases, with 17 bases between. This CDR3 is CASAGKDRPTDTQYF. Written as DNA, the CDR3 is TGTGCCAGCGCCGGGAAGGATAGGCCCACAGATACGCAGTATTTT.

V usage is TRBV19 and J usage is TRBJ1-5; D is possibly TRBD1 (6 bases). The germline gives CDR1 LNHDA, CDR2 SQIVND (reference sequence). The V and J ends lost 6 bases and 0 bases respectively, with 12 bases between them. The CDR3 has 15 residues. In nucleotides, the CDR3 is TGTGCCAGTAGCTTGAGAGGGGGTAGCAATCAGCCCCAGCATTTT. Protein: CASSLRGGSNQPQHF.

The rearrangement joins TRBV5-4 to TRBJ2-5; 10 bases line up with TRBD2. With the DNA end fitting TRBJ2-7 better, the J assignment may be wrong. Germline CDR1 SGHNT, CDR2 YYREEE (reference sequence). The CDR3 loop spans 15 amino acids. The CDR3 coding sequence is TGTGCCAGCAGCTACTCTAGCGGGAGTATCGACGAGCAGTACTTC. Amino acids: CASSYSSGSIDEQYF.

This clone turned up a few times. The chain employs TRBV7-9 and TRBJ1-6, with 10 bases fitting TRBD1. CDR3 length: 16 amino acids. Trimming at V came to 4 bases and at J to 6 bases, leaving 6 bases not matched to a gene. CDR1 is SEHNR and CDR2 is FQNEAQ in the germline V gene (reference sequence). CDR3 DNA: TGTGCCAGCAGCTCCCAGACAGGGGGCCTTAATTCACCCCTCCACTTT. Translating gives CASSSQTGGLNSPLHF.

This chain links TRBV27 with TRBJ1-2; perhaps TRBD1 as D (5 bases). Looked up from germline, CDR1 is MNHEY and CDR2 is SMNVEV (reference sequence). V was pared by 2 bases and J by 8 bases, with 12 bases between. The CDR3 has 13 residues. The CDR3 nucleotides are TGTGCCAGCAGTTTAAGGGCGGGGGTCGGCTACACCTTC. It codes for CASSLRAGVGYTF.